This T cell receptor beta chain was found in a study of CD8 T cells in ankylosing spondylitis. Study-wide points: Prior work had noted some motif variants in reactive arthritis blood and synovial fluid. In ankylosing spondylitis patients, matched synovial fluid reportedly showed significant enrichment of disease-linked clones. Disease-linked clones had a CD8+ phenotype and relatively low frequency in peripheral blood. There was a TCR beta motif, made of fewer than 10 highly homologous variants, that appeared characteristic of ankylosing spondylitis blood.

This clonotype appeared a few times. Its antigen remains unidentified. The junction had 9 bases not matched to a gene; V was cut back by 2 bases and J by 3 bases. The CDR3 totals 16 residues. CDR1 and CDR2 from the germline V gene are SGHAT and FQNNGV. Generation of TCR beta libraries employed quantitative 5'-RACE incorporating molecular barcodes. TCRdb analysed the 5' RACE reads with MiXCR anew, one entry per CDR3 protein. The sample consists of around 490,000 distinct CDR3 sequences, about 5.7% of them appearing once. Source material: blood, either unsorted or a sorted T cell fraction (not recorded which). The source of this sequence is a male donor with ankylosing spondylitis. The rearrangement joins TRBV11-2 to TRBJ2-7, with TRBD1 matching 8 bases. CDR3 protein: CASSLSSWDRSYEQYF. CDR3 DNA: TGTGCCAGCAGCTTATCCTCTTGGGACAGGAGCTACGAGCAGTACTTC.